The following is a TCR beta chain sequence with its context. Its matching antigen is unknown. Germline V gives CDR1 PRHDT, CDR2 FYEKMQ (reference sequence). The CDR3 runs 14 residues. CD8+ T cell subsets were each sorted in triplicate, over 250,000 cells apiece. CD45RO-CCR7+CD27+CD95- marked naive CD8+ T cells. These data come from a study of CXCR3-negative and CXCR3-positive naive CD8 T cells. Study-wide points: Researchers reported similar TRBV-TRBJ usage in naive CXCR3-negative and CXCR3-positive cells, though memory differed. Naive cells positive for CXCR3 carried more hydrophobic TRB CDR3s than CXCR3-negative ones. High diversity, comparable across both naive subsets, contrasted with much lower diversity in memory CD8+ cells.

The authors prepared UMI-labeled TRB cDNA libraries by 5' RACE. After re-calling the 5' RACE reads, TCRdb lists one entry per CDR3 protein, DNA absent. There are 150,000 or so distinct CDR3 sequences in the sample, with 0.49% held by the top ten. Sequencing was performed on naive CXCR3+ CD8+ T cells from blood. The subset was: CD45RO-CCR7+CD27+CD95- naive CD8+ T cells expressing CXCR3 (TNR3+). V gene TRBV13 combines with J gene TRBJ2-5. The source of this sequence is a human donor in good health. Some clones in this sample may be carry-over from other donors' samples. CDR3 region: CASSSDGARETQYF.